These 31 T cell receptor beta chains came from one sample sequenced in a study of memory CD4+ T cells and cytomegalovirus serostatus. Libraries were prepared by immunoSEQ multiplex PCR; TCRdb keeps only in-frame clonotypes and omits some of them. The sample carries around 54,000 clones, roughly 77% recorded once. Single viable CD3+CD4+CD8-CD45RO+ cells were sorted as the memory CD4+ T cells. The source material was memory CD4+ T cells from blood. All receptors derive from an adult in good health and CMV-seropositive.

The chain links TRBV7-2 to TRBJ2-2, with 11 bases fitting TRBD2. V trimming: 3 bases; J trimming: 2 bases; junction bases outside the gene matches: 5. The germline V gene has CDR1 SGHTA and CDR2 FQGNSA. There are 17 residues in the CDR3. CDR3 in DNA: TGTGCCAGCAGCTTCCAGACTAGCGGGAAAAACACCGGGGAGCTGTTTTTT. Its protein product is CASSFQTSGKNTGELFF.

The J gene is TRBJ2-2, the V gene TRBV7-6; a possible D gene is TRBD2 (5 bases). V was pared by 5 bases and J by 5 bases, with 12 bases between. CDR3 size: 14 residues. Germline V lookup: CDR1 SGHVS, CDR2 FNYEAQ. The CDR3 sequence is CASSPLLATGELFF. Written as DNA, the CDR3 is TGTGCCAGCAGCCCCCTCTTAGCGACCGGGGAGCTGTTTTTT. The variable domain in full, with the rest retrieved from reference TRBV7-6 and TRBJ2-2, is GAGVSQSPRYKVTKRGQDVALRCDPISGHVSLYWYRQALGQGPEFLTYFNYEAQQDKSGLPNDRFSAERPEGSISTLTIQRTEQRDSAMYRCASSPLLATGELFFGEGSRLTVL.

The V and J genes are TRBV5-1 and TRBJ2-1, with 7 bases fitting TRBD2. The V and J ends lost 3 bases and 0 bases, in that order; junction bases with no gene match: 0. This CDR3 has 14 amino acids. CDR1 and CDR2 from the germline V gene are SGHRS and YFSETQ. The CDR3 is CASSSGGSYNEQFF. CDR3 nucleotides: TGCGCCAGCAGCTCGGGGGGCTCCTACAATGAGCAGTTCTTC.

The chain joins TRBV7-3 to TRBJ1-2, with a possible D match to TRBD1 (6 bases). The CDR3 is 12 amino acids. The germline CDR1 and CDR2 sequences are SGHTA and FQGTGA. V was shortened by 5 bases and J by 9 bases, with 13 bases between the two germline ends. CDR3 region: CASSAGRDSYTF. The CDR3 DNA is TGTGCCAGCAGCGCAGGCCGGGACAGCTACACCTTC.

This sequence joins TRBV4-1 and TRBJ2-1; D gene unclear. V was cut by 4 bases and J by 7 bases, with 11 bases left in between. Germline V gene lookup returns CDR1 MGHRA and CDR2 YSYEKL. This CDR3 has 13 residues. In nucleotides, the CDR3 is TGCGCCAGCAGCCTTTTTAGAGGAAATGAGCAGTTCTTC. It codes for CASSLFRGNEQFF.

The chain links TRBV18 to TRBJ2-2, with a possible D match to TRBD1 (6 bases). Germline loops: CDR1 KGHSH, CDR2 LQKENI. The V gene lost 3 bases and the J gene lost 6 bases, with 11 bases spanning the gap. There are 14 residues in the CDR3. The CDR3 DNA follows: TGTGCCAGCTCACCGTACAGGGCGCCCGGGGAGCTGTTTTTT. Translated, it gives CASSPYRAPGELFF.

The genes are TRBV4-2 and TRBJ2-3; TRBD2 agrees at 8 bases. Trimming removed 0 bases from V and 2 bases from J; junction bases left unmatched: 4. Germline V gene data show CDR1 as LGHNA and CDR2 as YNFKEQ. This CDR3 region has 16 residues. The chain's CDR3 is CASSQDERGTTDTQYF. CDR3 sequence (DNA): TGTGCCAGCAGCCAAGACGAGCGGGGGACCACAGATACGCAGTATTTT.

There are a few counts of this clone. The CDR3 nucleotides read TGCGCCAGCAGTGACTCGGGGACAGTGAGCAATCAGCCCCAGCATTTT. Its protein is CASSDSGTVSNQPQHF. V usage is TRBV10-1 and J usage is TRBJ1-5, with 7 bases identical to TRBD1. J lost 1 base, V lost 3 bases, and 6 bases had no gene match. There are 16 residues in the CDR3. Germline lookup yields CDR1 WNHNN and CDR2 SYGVQD (reference sequence).

The V call is TRBV12-2, the J call TRBJ1-4. TRBV12-2 corresponds to a pseudogene. The CDR3 contains 16 residues. The CDR3 region has the DNA TGTGCAAGTCGCTTAGCGCGGGCATCTTATAATGAAAAACTGTTTTTT. It encodes CASRLARASYNEKLFF.

This clone appeared a few times. The chain is built from TRBV2 and TRBJ2-5; 7 positions match TRBD1. The J segment lost 1 base and the V segment lost 3 bases, leaving 8 bases of the junction unmatched. The CDR3 runs 16 residues. Germline CDR1 and CDR2: SNHLY and FYNNEI. CDR3 sequence: CASSDRKGALQETQYF. In DNA, the CDR3 is TGTGCCAGCAGTGACCGGAAGGGGGCTCTCCAAGAGACCCAGTACTTC.

This clone occurred a few times. In the same sample, other DNA sequences code for this CDR3. V usage is TRBV28 and J usage is TRBJ1-1, with D unclear. The CDR3 sequence is 13 residues long. V was shortened by 3 bases and J by 1 base, with 6 bases between the two germline ends. Germline assignment: CDR1 MDHEN and CDR2 SYDVKM. The chain's CDR3 is CASSFPANTEAFF. The CDR3 DNA sequence: TGTGCCAGCAGTTTCCCCGCGAACACTGAAGCTTTCTTT.

The chain has TRBV2 and TRBJ2-1; TRBD2 matches 7 bases. Per the germline V gene, CDR1 is SNHLY and CDR2 is FYNNEI. The CDR3 sequence is 14 residues long. Trimming at V came to 3 bases and at J to 7 bases, leaving 6 bases not matched to a gene. The CDR3 DNA follows: TGTGCCAGCAGTGAGCGGGAGAGTCGGAATGAGCAGTTCTTC. It specifies CASSERESRNEQFF.

The chain employs TRBV11-2 and TRBJ2-7; D is undetermined. V dropped 4 bases and J dropped 3 bases, with 10 bases sitting between them. Germline CDR1 reads SGHAT; CDR2 reads FQNNGV. This CDR3 has 13 residues. The CDR3 DNA sequence: TGTGCCAGCAGCTCTACCCAAATCTACGAGCAGTACGTC. It is translated as CASSSTQIYEQYV.

The rearrangement joins TRBV2 to TRBJ1-4; D perhaps matches TRBD1 (5 bases). Germline CDR1 SNHLY, CDR2 FYNNEI. With 1 base removed from V and 7 bases from J, the gap between germline ends came to 10 bases. This CDR3 spans 14 amino acids. This chain's CDR3 is CASSEEGMSEKLFF. The DNA for the CDR3 is TGTGCCAGCAGTGAAGAGGGGATGAGTGAAAAACTGTTTTTT.

The V gene is TRBV5-8, the J gene TRBJ2-7, with TRBD2 matching over 7 bases. Looked up from germline, CDR1 is SGHTS and CDR2 is YDEGEE. With 0 bases clipped from V and 6 bases from J, the junction kept 6 bases outside the gene matches. The CDR3 totals 14 residues. CDR3 region: CASSLVSGRGEQYV. DNA of the CDR3: TGTGCCAGCAGCTTGGTTTCAGGGAGGGGCGAGCAGTACGTC.

The chain employs TRBV2 and TRBJ1-1, with D perhaps matching TRBD1 (5 bases). CDR1 SNHLY and CDR2 FYNNEI come from the germline V gene. V lost 3 bases to trimming and J lost 5 bases, with 10 bases between them. CDR3 length: 13 amino acids. This chain's CDR3 is CASSDVQETEAFF. Here the CDR3 DNA reads TGTGCCAGCAGTGACGTACAGGAGACTGAAGCTTTCTTT.

The chain employs TRBV19 and TRBJ1-1; TRBD1 matches 11 bases. The CDR3 has 15 amino acids. Trimming at V came to 9 bases and at J to 4 bases, leaving 10 bases not matched to a gene. The germline V gene has CDR1 LNHDA and CDR2 SQIVND (reference sequence). The chain's CDR3 is CASVDRGLRGTEAFF. The CDR3 DNA sequence: TGTGCCAGCGTGGACAGGGGGCTTCGGGGCACTGAAGCTTTCTTT.

The table lists this clone with a few counts. This chain joins TRBV28 and TRBJ2-2, with D hard to call. The CDR3 has 14 residues. Germline V gives CDR1 MDHEN, CDR2 SYDVKM. V was clipped by 3 bases and J by 1 base, with 6 bases between them. CDR3 nucleotide sequence: TGTGCCAGCAGTTTCGCAGGGAACACCGGGGAGCTGTTTTTT. It yields the protein CASSFAGNTGELFF.

This sequence joins TRBV28 and TRBJ1-2, with 10 bases identical to TRBD1. The V segment lost 3 bases and the J segment 5 bases; nucleotides outside the gene matches: 15. This CDR3 is built from 18 residues. Germline lookup yields CDR1 MDHEN and CDR2 SYDVKM. The chain's CDR3 is CASSFGGATGGVEYGYTF. The DNA of the CDR3 is TGTGCCAGCAGTTTCGGGGGCGCGACAGGGGGCGTAGAGTATGGCTACACCTTC.

As DNA, the CDR3 is TGTGCCACAGGTGGGGAGGGGCTCACCGGGGAGCTGTTTTTT. This sequence encodes CATGGEGLTGELFF. This chain joins TRBV2 and TRBJ2-2; TRBD2 matches 7 bases. This CDR3 contains 14 residues. Unmatched junction bases numbered 9, after V lost 10 bases and J lost 4 bases. From germline, CDR1 is SNHLY and CDR2 FYNNEI. Full variable domain (missing parts from reference TRBV2 and TRBJ2-2): EPEVTQTPSHQVTQMGQEVILRCVPISNHLYFYWYRQILGQKVEFLVSFYNNEISEKSEIFDDQFSVERPDGSNFTLKIRSTKLEDSAMYFCATGGEGLTGELFFGEGSRLTVL.

This chain joins TRBV6-5 and TRBJ2-2; 8 nucleotides line up with TRBD1. This CDR3 is 16 amino acids long. Germline V gene data show CDR1 as MNHEY and CDR2 as SVGAGI. The J segment lost 5 bases and the V segment lost 1 base, leaving 6 bases of the junction unmatched. CDR3 in amino acids: CASSYYQGAPTGELFF. As DNA, the CDR3 is TGTGCCAGCAGTTACTATCAGGGGGCCCCTACCGGGGAGCTGTTTTTT.

The CDR3 coding sequence is TGTGCCAGCAGCCAGCAGCCAGTAAGCACAGATACGCAGTATTTT. This codes for CASSQQPVSTDTQYF. The V gene is TRBV5-6, the J gene TRBJ2-3; D not certain. This CDR3 has 15 residues. Germline V gives CDR1 SGHDT, CDR2 YYEEEE. V lost 4 bases to trimming and J lost 0 bases, with 12 bases between them.

On this clone itself: A single base separates this from a much larger clone, so it may be a read error. This chain connects TRBV7-9 to TRBJ2-5; D is undetermined. This CDR3 comprises 11 residues. Trimming pared 4 bases from V and 0 bases from J, leaving 0 bases between. The V gene's germline CDR1 is SEHNR and CDR2 FQNEAQ (reference sequence). The CDR3 sequence is CASSYQETQYF. DNA of the CDR3: TGTGCCAGCAGCTACCAAGAGACCCAGTACTTC. The full variable domain, completed using reference TRBV7-9 and TRBJ2-5, is DTGVSQNPRHKITKRGQNVTFRCDPISEHNRLYWYRQTLGQGPEFLTYFQNEAQLEKSRLLSDRFSAERPKGSFSTLEIQRTEQGDSAMYLCASSYQETQYFGPGTRLLVL.

This chain links TRBV5-8 with TRBJ1-1, with D hard to call. This CDR3 is 16 amino acids long. CDR1 SGHTS and CDR2 YDEGEE come from the germline V gene. V lost 0 bases, J lost 1 base, and 13 bases lay in between. CDR3 region: CASSLEVRARNTEAFF. The CDR3 bases are TGTGCCAGCAGCTTGGAAGTAAGGGCACGGAACACTGAAGCTTTCTTT.

This chain uses TRBV9 with TRBJ1-2; possibly TRBD1 for D (5 bases). The germline CDR1 and CDR2 sequences are SGDLS and YYNGEE. The CDR3 is 15 residues long. V dropped 2 bases and J dropped 1 base, with 12 bases sitting between them. The CDR3 sequence: CASSVGDGLNYGYTF. The CDR3 DNA reads as TGTGCCAGCAGCGTGGGGGACGGGCTTAACTATGGCTACACCTTC.

This clone has a handful of counts. This chain's CDR3 is CAISGAGPGTYGYTF. CDR3 DNA sequence: TGTGCCATCAGTGGAGCGGGGCCAGGGACCTATGGCTACACCTTC. V usage is TRBV10-3 and J usage is TRBJ1-2; perhaps TRBD1 as D (5 bases). V gave up 4 bases and J gave up 4 bases, with 16 bases separating them. There are 15 residues in the CDR3. Germline values: CDR1 ENHRY, CDR2 SYGVKD.

The chain links TRBV21-1 to TRBJ2-4; the D call in the table, TRBD2, was not verified against the DNA. TRBV21-1 corresponds to a pseudogene. This CDR3 region has 10 residues. The CDR3 DNA is TGTGCCAGACACACCGGGAGACAGTACTTC. Translated, it gives CARHTGRQYF.

The J gene is TRBJ1-1, the V gene TRBV5-4, with D tentatively TRBD1 (5 bases). V lost 1 base and J 4 bases, leaving 11 bases between the germline ends. CDR1 is SGHNT, CDR2 YYREEE, per germline (reference sequence). The CDR3 length is 14 residues. The CDR3 protein is CASSLKGSFTEAFF. The CDR3 DNA sequence: TGTGCCAGCAGCTTGAAGGGGAGTTTCACTGAAGCTTTCTTT.

The chain joins TRBV28 to TRBJ2-1, with D tentatively TRBD2 (6 bases). The CDR3 length is 14 residues. Trimming pared 6 bases from V and 1 base from J, leaving 10 bases between. In germline, CDR1 is MDHEN, CDR2 SYDVKM. In DNA, the CDR3 is TGTGCCAGCAGACCGACTAGTTCCTACAATGAGCAGTTCTTC. It translates to CASRPTSSYNEQFF. Full variable domain (remainder filled in from reference TRBV28 and TRBJ2-1): DVKVTQSSRYLVKRTGEKVFLECVQDMDHENMFWYRQDPGLGLRLIYFSYDVKMKEKGDIPEGYSVSREKKERFSLILESASTNQTSMYLCASRPTSSYNEQFFGPGTRLTVL.

In its sample, this clone was seen a few times. The chain uses TRBV13 and TRBJ2-1; TRBD2 aligns across 13 bases. The CDR3 extends over 20 amino acids. V shed 2 bases, J shed 0 bases, and the junction held 10 bases outside the gene matches. Germline V CDR1 and CDR2: PRHDT, FYEKMQ (reference sequence). The CDR3 loop reads CASSLYTRTSGRGSYNEQFF. Here the CDR3 DNA reads TGTGCCAGCAGCTTATACACCCGGACTAGCGGGAGAGGCTCCTACAATGAGCAGTTCTTC.

The chain links TRBV7-8 to TRBJ2-5, with D possibly matching TRBD2 (5 bases). Trimming pared 7 bases from V and 10 bases from J, leaving 19 bases between. The CDR3 extends over 13 amino acids. CDR1 and CDR2 from the germline V gene are SGHVS and FQNEAQ. CDR3 loop: CASTSGIERIQYF. In DNA form, the CDR3 reads TGTGCCAGCACTTCGGGAATCGAAAGAATCCAGTACTTC. The full variable domain, completed using reference TRBV7-8 and TRBJ2-5, is GAGVSQSPRYKVAKRGQDVALRCDPISGHVSLFWYQQALGQGPEFLTYFQNEAQLDKSGLPSDRFFAERPEGSVSTLKIQRTQQEDSAVYLCASTSGIERIQYFGPGTRLLVL.